These 27 T cell receptor beta chains came from one sample sequenced in a study of T cell repertoires in cytomegalovirus infection (dated by TCRdb to about 2019). The treatment or condition label corresponds to: in vitro stimulation with specific CMV peptide epitopes to enrich CMV-specific T cells. The run used an Illumina HiSeq 1500. Using fastp at Q25 and MiXCR, TCRdb reprocessed the public reads and kept productive beta chains. Entries are consolidated by CDR3 protein sequence, retaining the most common genes and DNA. The sample table holds 830,000 or so distinct CDR3 sequences, of which 32% were seen once. Approximately 13% of the sample belongs to the ten largest clones. Antigens of these TCRs are unknown. Here the sequenced sample was cultured CD8+ T cells from PBMCs, taken from culture after CMV antigen stimulation. The receptor set was obtained from a human donor in good health (CMV status not recorded). Some clones in this sample may be carry-over from other donors' samples.

V gene TRBV7-2 combines with J gene TRBJ2-2; 7 bases match TRBD1. The V gene's germline CDR1 is SGHTA and CDR2 FQGNSA. The CDR3 is 15 amino acids. V dropped 4 bases and J dropped 6; count of bases not matched to a gene: 8. The CDR3 region is CASSSTGKRPGELFF. The CDR3 DNA sequence: TGTGCCAGCAGCTCGACAGGGAAAAGGCCCGGGGAGCTGTTTTTT.

This chain joins TRBV20-1 and TRBJ2-7, with TRBD1 matching 7 bases. CDR3 length: 13 amino acids. V lost 1 base, J lost 6 bases, and 6 bases stayed unmatched. Germline lookup yields CDR1 DFQATT and CDR2 SNEGSKA (reference sequence). In DNA, the CDR3 is TGCAGTGCTAGAGCTCACAGGGGTTTCGAGCAGTACTTC. The encoded protein is CSARAHRGFEQYF.

This clonotype was seen a single time. This may be a read error: a much more frequent sequence differs by one nucleotide. CDR3 nucleotide sequence: TGTGCCAACAGCTCGCAGGGGTCAAATGAGCAGTTCTTC. It specifies CANSSQGSNEQFF. V gene TRBV7-6 combines with J gene TRBJ2-1; D is possibly TRBD1 (6 bases). The germline CDR1 and CDR2 sequences are SGHVS and FNYEAQ. CDR3 length equals 13 residues.

Here the CDR3 DNA reads TGTGCCAGCAGGTGGCTATCAGATACGCAGTATTTT. Protein: CASRWLSDTQYF. The chain employs TRBV7-4 and TRBJ2-3; D not certain. The germline V gene has CDR1 SGHVT and CDR2 SQSDAQ. The CDR3 extends over 12 amino acids. V was pared by 6 bases and J by 4 bases, with 8 bases between. Full variable domain (remainder filled in from reference TRBV7-4 and TRBJ2-3): GAGVSQSPRYKVAKRGRDVALRCDSISGHVTLYWYRQTLGQGSEVLTYSQSDAQRDKSGRPSGRFSAERPERSVSTLKIQRTEQGDSAVYLCASRWLSDTQYFGPGTRLTVL.

This clonotype was observed a few times. The chain carries TRBV20-1 and TRBJ2-7; TRBD1 aligns across 9 bases. Per the germline V gene, CDR1 is DFQATT and CDR2 is SNEGSKA (reference sequence). This CDR3 has 15 amino acids. J was trimmed by 1 base and V by 2 bases; bases with no gene match: 6. In nucleotides, the CDR3 is TGCAGTGCTAGAAAAGGACAGGGGAAATCCTACGAGCAGTACGTC. Its translation is CSARKGQGKSYEQYV.

Comments on this clonotype: This likely came from a read error, as a far larger clone is one base away. The chain couples TRBV7-2 to TRBJ1-2; D not certain. The CDR3 spans 13 residues. Per germline, CDR1 SGHTA and CDR2 FQGNSA. The CDR3 spells CASSPGRNYSYTF. In DNA, the CDR3 is TGTGCCAGCAGCCCCGGACGGAACTATAGCTACACCTTC.

As regards this clonotype: As the CDR3 is not closed by the conserved phenylalanine or tryptophan, this likely results from a read error. The V call is TRBV7-6, the J call TRBJ2-1, with 9 bases identical to TRBD1. Germline assignment: CDR1 SGHVS and CDR2 FNYEAQ. This CDR3 contains 16 residues. The V segment lost 4 bases and the J segment 4 bases; nucleotides outside the gene matches: 8. DNA of the CDR3: TGTGCCAGCAGCTCCCCAGGACAGGGGTGGTACAATGAGCAGTTCCTC. Translating it yields CASSSPGQGWYNEQFL.

The chain joins TRBV6-1 to TRBJ2-7, with D unresolved. Germline lookup yields CDR1 MNHNS and CDR2 SASEGT. V was pared by 7 bases and J by 2 bases, with 15 bases between. The CDR3 is 14 residues long. The CDR3: CASNFTPGPYEQYF. DNA for the CDR3: TGTGCCAGCAATTTTACCCCAGGCCCCTACGAGCAGTACTTC.

The sample holds a few counts of this clonotype. The chain couples TRBV11-2 to TRBJ1-6; D remains unclear. Between the trimmed V and J ends, which lost 5 bases and 6 bases, there was a span of 2 bases. The CDR3 sequence is 11 residues long. CDR1 is SGHAT and CDR2 is FQNNGV in the germline V gene. As DNA, the CDR3 is TGTGCCAGCAGCCGTAATTCACCCCTCCACTTT. It encodes CASSRNSPLHF.

The chain links TRBV20-1 to TRBJ2-5; the match to TRBD1 covers 9 bases. Per germline, CDR1 DFQATT and CDR2 SNEGSKA (reference sequence). V shed 5 bases and J 5 bases; nucleotides not matched to a gene: 0. The CDR3 extends over 11 amino acids. CDR3 in amino acids: CSADRGETQYF. The DNA for the CDR3 is TGCAGTGCTGACAGGGGGGAGACCCAGTACTTC.

This clonotype was detected a few times. V usage is TRBV12-3 or TRBV12-4 and J usage is TRBJ1-5, with TRBD1 as a possible D gene (5 bases). The CDR3 covers 15 residues. V was shortened by 3 bases and J by 5 bases, with 14 bases between the two germline ends. This CDR3 is CASSFGGLEDQPQHF. CDR3 DNA sequence: TGTGCCAGCAGTTTCGGGGGACTAGAAGATCAGCCCCAGCATTTT.

This sequence joins TRBV7-8 and TRBJ2-7; either TRBD1 or TRBD2 may fit D (5 bases each). The CDR3 runs to 15 residues. Germline V gene data show CDR1 as SGHVS and CDR2 as FQNEAQ. CDR3 DNA sequence: TGTGCCAGCAACTTAGGCCGGGACCCTGCCTACGAGCAGTACGTC. This gives the protein CASNLGRDPAYEQYV.

Note on this clonotype: Sequence at one end of the junction differs from germline and may be a read error. The V call is TRBV7-6, the J call TRBJ2-3, with TRBD2 matching over 11 bases. There are 17 residues in the CDR3. CDR1 is SGHVS, CDR2 FNYEAQ, per germline. DNA of the CDR3: TGTGCCAACAGCTTAACCCTAGCGGGGGGCGGTCCAGATACGCAGTATTTT. It yields the protein CANSLTLAGGGPDTQYF.

The chain couples TRBV27 to TRBJ2-3; TRBD2 matches 8 bases. The CDR3 length is 16 residues. Trimming took 1 base from V and 6 from J; bases not matched to a gene: 9. CDR1 and CDR2 from the germline V gene are MNHEY and SMNVEV (reference sequence). The CDR3 loop is CASSLWRGVRRDTQYF. DNA for the CDR3: TGTGCCAGCAGTTTATGGCGGGGGGTCCGACGGGATACGCAGTATTTT.

This clonotype was seen more than once but under ten times. V and J are TRBV7-9 and TRBJ2-3, with D possibly being TRBD1 (6 bases). The germline V gene has CDR1 SEHNR and CDR2 FQNEAQ (reference sequence). Trimming removed 3 bases at V and 4 bases at J, with 14 bases between. The CDR3 is made up of 15 amino acids. This chain's CDR3 is CASSFRQGSPDTQYF. The CDR3 DNA is TGTGCCAGCAGCTTTAGGCAGGGGAGTCCAGATACGCAGTATTTT.

In DNA, the CDR3 is TGCAGTGCTATCCTAGACAGTATTTACGAGCAGTACTTC. It translates to CSAILDSIYEQYF. The chain recombines TRBV20-1 with TRBJ2-7; D is perhaps TRBD1 (5 bases). With 4 bases removed from V and 4 bases from J, the gap between germline ends came to 14 bases. The CDR3 runs 13 residues. Germline CDR1 reads DFQATT; CDR2 reads SNEGSKA (reference sequence).

This clonotype appeared a few times. The V call is TRBV7-9, the J call TRBJ2-5, with 9 positions matching TRBD1. The CDR3 consists of 15 residues. In germline, CDR1 is SEHNR, CDR2 FQNEAQ (reference sequence). Losses at the gene ends were 5 bases for V and 5 bases for J; bases not matched to a gene: 9. CDR3 in amino acids: CASSRPGTGMETQYF. The CDR3 bases are TGTGCCAGCAGCCGTCCCGGGACAGGGATGGAGACCCAGTACTTC.

This clonotype was seen ten or more times. CDR3 in amino acids: CASSHQRTSGGYGETQYF. CDR3 DNA sequence: TGTGCCAGCAGCCACCAAAGGACTAGCGGGGGCTACGGGGAGACCCAGTACTTC. V usage is TRBV7-2 and J usage is TRBJ2-5, with 13 nucleotides matching TRBD2. Germline loops: CDR1 SGHTA, CDR2 FQGNSA. The CDR3 has 18 amino acids. Losses at the gene ends were 5 bases for V and 5 bases for J; bases not matched to a gene: 14. The full variable domain, its missing parts supplied by reference TRBV7-2 and TRBJ2-5, is GAGVSQSPSNKVTEKGKDVELRCDPISGHTALYWYRQSLGQGLEFLIYFQGNSAPDKSGLPSDRFSAERTGGSVSTLTIQRTQQEDSAVYLCASSHQRTSGGYGETQYFGPGTRLLVL.

The CDR3 coding sequence is TGTGCCAGCAGTTTAGGCCGGGCCGACATATATGGCTACACCTTC. It encodes CASSLGRADIYGYTF. V and J are TRBV12-3 or TRBV12-4 and TRBJ1-2, with D unclear. V was cut by 1 base and J by 5 bases, with 14 bases left in between. The CDR3 loop spans 15 amino acids.

This clonotype turned up a few times. The gene calls are TRBV27 and TRBJ2-1; D remains ambiguous. The CDR3 extends over 13 amino acids. CDR1 is MNHEY and CDR2 is SMNVEV in the germline V gene (reference sequence). V dropped 5 bases and J dropped 10 bases, with 15 bases sitting between them. CDR3 in amino acids: CASSPTHLEEQFF. In DNA, the CDR3 is TGTGCCAGCAGTCCCACCCATCTAGAGGAGCAGTTCTTC.

A few counts support this clonotype. The chain joins TRBV6-2 or TRBV6-3 to TRBJ2-1, with a possible D match to TRBD2 (7 bases). The V end was cut by 6 bases, the J end by 4 bases, with 22 bases between. Germline-derived CDR1 and CDR2 are MNHEY and SVGEGT. The CDR3 runs to 17 residues. The CDR3 nucleotides read TGTGCCAGCAGGGACCCCTTTGACGGGGGGCTTTACAATGAGCAGTTCTTC. Translation gives CASRDPFDGGLYNEQFF.

The V gene is TRBV3-1, the J gene TRBJ1-5; the D gene is possibly TRBD1 (5 bases). This CDR3 comprises 17 residues. Trimming cost V 4 bases and J 0 bases, with 16 bases left between them. Germline CDR1 reads LGHDT; CDR2 reads YNNKEL (reference sequence). CDR3 DNA sequence: TGTGCCAGCAGCCCAGACAAGGGACCTTATAGCAATCAGCCCCAGCATTTT. Translating it yields CASSPDKGPYSNQPQHF. Combining the CDR3 with reference TRBV3-1 and TRBJ1-5 gives the whole variable domain DTAVSQTPKYLVTQMGNDKSIKCEQNLGHDTMYWYKQDSKKFLKIMFSYNNKELIINETVPNRFSPKSPDKAHLNLHINSLELGDSAVYFCASSPDKGPYSNQPQHFGDGTRLSIL.

This clonotype was counted a single time. This chain links TRBV24-1 with TRBJ2-1; TRBD1 matches 8 bases. This CDR3 is built from 14 residues. V lost 4 bases, J lost 15 bases, and 13 bases stayed unmatched. CDR1 and CDR2 from the germline V gene are KGHDR and SFDVKD. This chain's CDR3 is CATSDPRTGLGRFF. CDR3 nucleotide sequence: TGTGCCACCAGTGACCCGCGGACAGGGTTGGGAAGGTTCTTC.

This clonotype appeared a few times. The genes are TRBV7-9 and TRBJ2-1, with a possible D match to TRBD2 (6 bases). The V end lost 1 base, the J end lost 3 bases, and 10 bases lay between the germline ends. The CDR3 contains 15 residues. The V gene's germline CDR1 is SEHNR and CDR2 FQNEAQ (reference sequence). This CDR3 reads CASSLGVGGYNEQFF. DNA for the CDR3: TGTGCCAGCAGCTTAGGGGTGGGAGGCTACAATGAGCAGTTCTTC.

The chain carries TRBV7-6 and TRBJ2-1; tentative D call: TRBD2 (6 bases). The CDR3 spans 15 residues. Germline V gene data show CDR1 as SGHVS and CDR2 as FNYEAQ. V gave up 3 bases and J gave up 6 bases, with 15 bases separating them. Here the CDR3 reads CASSFYTDSGNEQFF. The DNA of the CDR3 is TGTGCCAGCAGCTTTTACACCGATAGCGGCAATGAGCAGTTCTTC.

A few counts support this clonotype. This rearrangement joins TRBV7-9 to TRBJ1-5; 9 nucleotides line up with TRBD1. The junction had 3 bases not matched to a gene; V was cut back by 6 bases and J by 3 bases. Per germline, CDR1 SEHNR and CDR2 FQNEAQ (reference sequence). CDR3 length equals 14 residues. CDR3 DNA: TGTGCCAGCAGTACAGGGGGCCTCAATCAGCCCCAGCATTTT. Its protein is CASSTGGLNQPQHF.

This clonotype was detected a few times. V and J are TRBV7-2 and TRBJ2-7; TRBD1 aligns across 9 bases. Germline V gives CDR1 SGHTA, CDR2 FQGNSA. V was clipped by 3 bases and J by 6 bases; unmatched bases: 9. The CDR3 extends over 15 amino acids. CDR3 sequence: CASSFTGTGLGEQYF. The DNA of the CDR3 is TGTGCCAGCAGCTTTACCGGGACAGGGCTTGGCGAGCAGTACTTC.